The clone carrying this TCR beta chain showed up just a few times. Its antigen is not known. RNA served as the template for amplifying TCR beta CDR3 regions. The workflow started with a first-round RT-PCR run with HTBI primers and then moved on to a second-round multiplex PCR. In TCRdb, the multiplex PCR reads were re-called with MiXCR into one record per CDR3 protein. The data hold 300,000 or so distinct CDR3 sequences, with roughly a sixth observed a single time. This specimen comes from a study of Graves' ophthalmopathy and Graves' hyperthyroidism. General study findings and limits: Blood also held most thyroid clonotypes expanded above 0.001 frequency.

Under 3 months in duration, the ophthalmopathy in affected donors had moderate-to-severe activity, CAS ≥3 and NOSPECS ≥4. PBMCs were density-gradient isolated from roughly 10 ml fresh blood. V was clipped by 5 bases and J by 5 bases; unmatched bases: 19. The CDR3 length is 18 residues. V gene TRBV12-3 or TRBV12-4 combines with J gene TRBJ2-5, with 8 bases matching TRBD2. The sample was peripheral blood. The receptor's source is an adult man with Graves' ophthalmopathy. The CDR3 coding sequence is TGTGCCAGCAGTCCGCGTAGCGGGATCGGCCTGGGGGTCGAGACCCAGTACTTC. Protein product: CASSPRSGIGLGVETQYF.